A single sample is the source of the 17 T cell receptor beta chains below, sequenced in a study of PD-L1 blockade in urothelial cancer (TCRdb year 2017). Explained via the paper, the time point label denotes: peripheral blood 6 weeks after treatment start. Libraries were made using the immunoSEQ multiplex PCR assay. TCRdb took over this immuneACCESS table, retaining in-frame rearrangements with V and J assigned. Such tables are incomplete; in checked studies, under half of the missing clones stem from an unresolved V gene, and the remainder is unexplained. This sample gives 48,000 or so clones in total; about 82% of them show up just once. Approximately 8.3% of the sample is in the top ten clones. The sequencing here drew on PBMCs, taken around atezolizumab (anti-PD-L1) treatment. The receptor source for this set is a man between 70 and 80 years old with urothelial cancer.

Only one count was recorded for this clone. The rearrangement links TRBV5-1 to TRBJ2-1; TRBD1 matches at 7 bases. The CDR3 is 16 residues long. Germline trimming cut 4 bases from V and 2 bases from J; bases unmatched to any gene: 9. From germline, CDR1 is SGHRS and CDR2 YFSETQ. CDR3 sequence: CASSGSPDRTYNEQFF. The CDR3 nucleotides are TGCGCCAGCAGCGGGTCCCCGGACAGGACCTACAATGAGCAGTTCTTC.

The V gene is TRBV7-8, the J gene TRBJ2-7; tentative D call: TRBD2 (6 bases). The CDR3 loop spans 16 amino acids. The V end was cut by 4 bases, the J end by 0 bases, with 16 bases between. In germline, CDR1 is SGHVS, CDR2 FQNEAQ. In DNA, the CDR3 is TGTGCCAGCAGCTCCATTGGGAGGTTCCTCTCCTACGAGCAGTACTTC. Amino acid sequence: CASSSIGRFLSYEQYF. The whole variable domain, filled in from reference TRBV7-8 and TRBJ2-7, reads GAGVSQSPRYKVAKRGQDVALRCDPISGHVSLFWYQQALGQGPEFLTYFQNEAQLDKSGLPSDRFFAERPEGSVSTLKIQRTQQEDSAVYLCASSSIGRFLSYEQYFGPGTRLTVT.

This rearrangement joins TRBV7-3 to TRBJ2-3; 12 bases match TRBD2. The CDR3 has 16 amino acids. The J segment lost 3 bases and the V segment lost 2 bases, leaving 3 bases of the junction unmatched. CDR1 and CDR2 (germline): SGHTA, FQGTGA. The CDR3 nucleotides are TGTGCCAGCAGCTTACTAGCGGGAGGGGTGACAGATACGCAGTATTTT. Amino acids: CASSLLAGGVTDTQYF.

The V gene is TRBV7-9, the J gene TRBJ2-2; TRBD2 might be the D (6 bases). The length of the CDR3 is 13 residues. V lost 6 bases and J 2 bases, leaving 7 bases between the germline ends. Germline CDR1 is SEHNR and CDR2 is FQNEAQ (reference sequence). The CDR3 here is CASRRDNTGELFF. CDR3 in DNA: TGTGCCAGCAGGCGGGACAACACCGGGGAGCTGTTTTTT.

The chain uses TRBV27 and TRBJ2-7, with 11 positions matching TRBD2. The CDR3 extends over 15 amino acids. Germline CDR1 is MNHEY and CDR2 is SMNVEV (reference sequence). The V segment lost 5 bases and the J segment 2 bases; nucleotides outside the gene matches: 5. The CDR3 reads CASSAIAGGPYEQYF. DNA of the CDR3: TGTGCCAGCAGTGCCATAGCGGGAGGGCCCTACGAGCAGTACTTC.

J is TRBJ1-1 and V is TRBV28; 10 nucleotides agree with TRBD1. Trimming took 0 bases from V and 1 from J; bases not matched to a gene: 8. The CDR3 totals 18 residues. Germline V gene lookup returns CDR1 MDHEN and CDR2 SYDVKM. CDR3 DNA sequence: TGTGCCAGCAGTTTATGGGGCAGGTGGGACAGGGGGAACACTGAAGCTTTCTTT. Translated: CASSLWGRWDRGNTEAFF.

This rearrangement joins TRBV7-8 to TRBJ1-4, with 9 bases that match TRBD1. The V and J ends lost 6 bases and 7 bases, in that order; junction bases with no gene match: 9. Germline CDR1 reads SGHVS; CDR2 reads FQNEAQ. The CDR3 consists of 15 residues. CDR3 sequence (DNA): TGTGCCAGCAGGTTCACAGGGGGCTTGGGTGAAAAACTGTTTTTT. Residues: CASRFTGGLGEKLFF.

V usage is TRBV19 and J usage is TRBJ2-7; D is possibly TRBD2 (6 bases). V shed 5 bases and J shed 0 bases, with 14 bases lying between them. The CDR3 length is 15 residues. Per the germline V gene, CDR1 is LNHDA and CDR2 is SQIVND (reference sequence). As DNA, the CDR3 is TGTGCCAGTAGTGCGCGGCGGGATTCCTCCTACGAGCAGTACTTC. It codes for CASSARRDSSYEQYF. Together with reference TRBV19 and TRBJ2-7, the CDR3 gives the full variable domain: DGGITQSPKYLFRKEGQNVTLSCEQNLNHDAMYWYRQDPGQGLRLIYYSQIVNDFQKGDIAEGYSVSREKKESFPLTVTSAQKNPTAFYLCASSARRDSSYEQYFGPGTRLTVT.

The V and J genes are TRBV7-9 and TRBJ2-7, with TRBD1 identical over 9 bases. CDR1 SEHNR and CDR2 FQNEAQ come from the germline V gene (reference sequence). The CDR3 contains 14 residues. V was clipped by 5 bases and J by 5 bases; unmatched bases: 7. CDR3 loop: CASSPRTGADEQYF. CDR3 bases: TGTGCCAGCAGCCCCAGGACAGGGGCGGACGAGCAGTACTTC.

The rearrangement links TRBV7-9 to TRBJ2-5; TRBD1 matches 7 bases. V dropped 5 bases and J dropped 0; count of bases not matched to a gene: 6. This CDR3 comprises 15 residues. CDR1 is SEHNR and CDR2 is FQNEAQ in the germline V gene (reference sequence). CDR3 DNA sequence: TGTGCCAGCAGCGACCACACAGGGGACCAAGAGACCCAGTACTTC. It codes for CASSDHTGDQETQYF.

The chain links TRBV28 to TRBJ1-5; the match to TRBD1 covers 9 bases. V shed 2 bases, J shed 4 bases, and the junction held 3 bases outside the gene matches. CDR3 length: 15 residues. CDR1 is MDHEN and CDR2 is SYDVKM in the germline V gene. The CDR3 spells CASSLGTGINQPQHF. The CDR3 DNA follows: TGTGCCAGCAGTTTAGGGACAGGGATAAATCAGCCCCAGCATTTT.

V gene TRBV28 combines with J gene TRBJ1-4; 7 bases map to TRBD1. The CDR3 consists of 14 residues. The V gene's germline CDR1 is MDHEN and CDR2 SYDVKM. V trimming: 3 bases; J trimming: 5 bases; junction bases outside the gene matches: 3. CDR3 residues: CASSFGDSNEKLFF. For the CDR3, the DNA is TGTGCCAGCAGTTTTGGGGACAGCAATGAAAAACTGTTTTTT.

The V and J genes are TRBV7-8 and TRBJ2-3; 8 nucleotides match TRBD2. Trimming at V came to 3 bases and at J to 5 bases, leaving 7 bases not matched to a gene. The germline CDR1 and CDR2 sequences are SGHVS and FQNEAQ. The CDR3 totals 15 residues. The CDR3 here is CASSFNREGRDTQYF. The CDR3 DNA reads TGTGCCAGCAGCTTTAACCGGGAGGGCCGAGATACGCAGTATTTT.

This clone was observed a single time. This sequence joins TRBV7-2 and TRBJ2-7; 13 nucleotides line up with TRBD2. The V segment lost 5 bases and the J segment 4 bases; nucleotides outside the gene matches: 11. CDR1 and CDR2 from the germline V gene are SGHTA and FQGNSA. This CDR3 is 17 amino acids long. Here the CDR3 DNA reads TGTGCCAGCAGCCGTCCCGGGACTAGCGGGATTAAATACGAGCAGTACTTC. This sequence encodes CASSRPGTSGIKYEQYF.

The chain links TRBV27 to TRBJ2-1; D is unclear. The germline CDR1 and CDR2 sequences are MNHEY and SMNVEV (reference sequence). Trimming pared 8 bases from V and 4 bases from J, leaving 6 bases between. The CDR3 is made up of 11 amino acids. The CDR3 reads CASFRYNEQFF. The CDR3 nucleotides are TGTGCCAGCTTCCGTTACAATGAGCAGTTCTTC.

This clone showed up just once. The chain joins TRBV18 to TRBJ2-6, with 8 bases matching TRBD1. CDR3 length equals 17 residues. V gave up 2 bases and J gave up 2 bases; unmatched junction bases: 5. The germline V gene encodes CDR1 KGHSH and CDR2 LQKENI. CDR3 DNA sequence: TGTGCCAGCTCACCAACACAGGGGGGAGCTGGGGCCAACGTCCTGACTTTC. Translating gives CASSPTQGGAGANVLTF.

This chain uses TRBV7-9 with TRBJ2-3; perhaps TRBD2 as D (5 bases). V was trimmed by 8 bases and J by 3 bases, leaving 15 bases between them. Germline V lookup: CDR1 SEHNR, CDR2 FQNEAQ (reference sequence). This CDR3 region has 14 residues. CDR3 protein: CASQLGMPTDTQYF. For the CDR3, the DNA is TGTGCCAGCCAACTAGGCATGCCAACAGATACGCAGTATTTT. The whole variable domain, remainder taken from reference TRBV7-9 and TRBJ2-3, is DTGVSQNPRHKITKRGQNVTFRCDPISEHNRLYWYRQTLGQGPEFLTYFQNEAQLEKSRLLSDRFSAERPKGSFSTLEIQRTEQGDSAMYLCASQLGMPTDTQYFGPGTRLTVL.